The source of this TCR beta chain is a study of T-cell reconstitution after alpha-beta-depleted transplantation in children. The authors prepared the TCRbeta library with unique molecular identifiers. TCRdb re-analysed the PCR reads in MiXCR, keeping a single row per CDR3 protein. The sample includes some 200,000 distinct CDR3 sequences, 6.6% of them seen just once. General study results and limits: Surviving thymic progenitors and recipient T cells were the source of high TCRbeta diversity at day 60 in some patients. In patients about two months after transplant, alpha-beta T cells reportedly arose from several hundred expanded graft clones. The main origin of T-cell counts and diversity one year after transplant was newly produced T cells.

This clonotype has at least ten counts. Its antigen is not identified. The J segment lost 7 bases and the V segment lost 7 bases, leaving 11 bases of the junction unmatched. The CDR3 runs 14 residues. The germline gives CDR1 SEHNR, CDR2 FQNEAQ (reference sequence). The rearrangement joins TRBV7-9 to TRBJ1-2; 8 bases fit TRBD1. This TCR derives from a boy younger than 10 with acute lymphoblastic leukemia, due to receive a stem cell transplant. Sample: PBMCs, taken before TCRalphabeta/CD19-depleted stem cell transplant. CDR3 residues: CASNPPRTGGGYTF. The CDR3 DNA reads TGTGCCAGCAATCCCCCGCGTACAGGGGGTGGCTACACCTTC.